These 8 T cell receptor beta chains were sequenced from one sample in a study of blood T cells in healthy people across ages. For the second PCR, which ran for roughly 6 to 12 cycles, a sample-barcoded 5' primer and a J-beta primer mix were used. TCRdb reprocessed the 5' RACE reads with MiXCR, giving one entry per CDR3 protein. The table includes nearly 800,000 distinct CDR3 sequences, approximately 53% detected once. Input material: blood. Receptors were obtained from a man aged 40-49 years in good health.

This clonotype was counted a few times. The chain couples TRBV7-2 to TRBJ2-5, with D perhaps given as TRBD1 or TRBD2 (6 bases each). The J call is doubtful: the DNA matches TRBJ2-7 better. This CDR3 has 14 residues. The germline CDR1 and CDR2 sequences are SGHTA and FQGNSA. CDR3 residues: CASSLGGPPNEQYF. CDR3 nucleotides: TGTGCCAGCAGCCTAGGGGGGCCCCCCAACGAGCAGTACTTC.

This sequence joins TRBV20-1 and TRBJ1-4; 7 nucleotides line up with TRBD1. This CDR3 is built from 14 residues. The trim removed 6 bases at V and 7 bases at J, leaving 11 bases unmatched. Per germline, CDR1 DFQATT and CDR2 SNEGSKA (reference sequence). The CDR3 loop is CSAAPGQSPEKLFF. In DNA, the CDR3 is TGCAGTGCCGCCCCGGGACAGAGTCCTGAAAAACTGTTTTTT.

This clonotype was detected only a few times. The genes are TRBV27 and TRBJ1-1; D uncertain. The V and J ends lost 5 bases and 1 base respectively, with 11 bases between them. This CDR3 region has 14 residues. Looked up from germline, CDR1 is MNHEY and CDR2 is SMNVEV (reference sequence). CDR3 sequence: CASSPYLGNTEAFF. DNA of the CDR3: TGTGCCAGCAGTCCCTACTTAGGGAACACTGAAGCTTTCTTT.

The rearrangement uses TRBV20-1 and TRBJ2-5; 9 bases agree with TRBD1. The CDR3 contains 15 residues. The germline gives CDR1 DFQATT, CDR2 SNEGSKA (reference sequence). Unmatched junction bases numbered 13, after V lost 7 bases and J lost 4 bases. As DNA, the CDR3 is TGCAGTGTTTCGGCCCTCGGGACAGGGAGAGAGACCCAGTACTTC. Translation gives CSVSALGTGRETQYF.

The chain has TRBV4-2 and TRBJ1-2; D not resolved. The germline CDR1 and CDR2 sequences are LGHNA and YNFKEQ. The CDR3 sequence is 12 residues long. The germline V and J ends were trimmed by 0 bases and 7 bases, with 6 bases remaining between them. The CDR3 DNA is TGTGCCAGCAGCCAAGAGTCAGCTGGCTACACCTTC. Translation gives CASSQESAGYTF.

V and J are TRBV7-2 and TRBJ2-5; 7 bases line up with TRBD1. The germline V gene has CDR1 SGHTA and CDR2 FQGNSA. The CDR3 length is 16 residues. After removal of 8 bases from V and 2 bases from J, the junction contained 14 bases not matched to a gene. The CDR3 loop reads CASSPLKARGQETQYF. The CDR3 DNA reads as TGTGCCAGCTCCCCTCTTAAGGCCAGGGGGCAAGAGACCCAGTACTTC.

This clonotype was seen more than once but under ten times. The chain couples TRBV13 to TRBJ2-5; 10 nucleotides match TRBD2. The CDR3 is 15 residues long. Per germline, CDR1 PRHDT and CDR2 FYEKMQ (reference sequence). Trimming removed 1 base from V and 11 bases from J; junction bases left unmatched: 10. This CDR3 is CASSLEASGSYEQYF. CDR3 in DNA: TGTGCCAGCAGCTTAGAGGCTAGCGGGAGCTATGAGCAGTACTTC.

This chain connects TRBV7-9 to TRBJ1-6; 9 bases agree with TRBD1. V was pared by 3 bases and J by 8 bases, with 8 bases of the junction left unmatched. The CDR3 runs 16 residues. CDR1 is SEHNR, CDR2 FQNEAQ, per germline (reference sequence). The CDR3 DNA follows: TGTGCCAGCAGCTTTTCACCGGGACAGGGACATTCACCCCTCCACTTT. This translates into CASSFSPGQGHSPLHF.